This is a list of T cell receptor beta chains from one sample in a study of glioma-infiltrating T cells after dendritic cell vaccination. Libraries were prepared by immunoSEQ multiplex PCR; TCRdb keeps only in-frame clonotypes and omits some of them. The data contain about 58,000 clones, about 85% of them singletons. Sequencing was performed on blood, taken after dendritic cell vaccination. Receptor source: a human donor with glioblastoma. Both conserved end residues are part of each CDR3. Fields, in order: J gene, V gene, D gene, clone size, CDR3 protein, CDR3 DNA. D genes are given only for firm matches. Clone size is shown for a subset of rows, as once, few, many or a class of expanded clone.

J gene: TRBJ1-6; V gene: TRBV7-2; D gene: .; clone size: .; CDR3 protein: CASSFRGGRSPLHF; CDR3 DNA: TGTGCCAGCAGCTTCCGGGGTGGTCGGTCACCCCTCCACTTT
J gene: TRBJ2-2; V gene: TRBV7-9; D gene: .; clone size: .; CDR3 protein: CASSLELGELFF; CDR3 DNA: TGTGCCAGCAGCTTAGAGCTAGGAGAGCTGTTTTTT
J gene: TRBJ1-4; V gene: TRBV5-4; D gene: TRBD1; clone size: .; CDR3 protein: CASSPGQGGEKLFF; CDR3 DNA: TGTGCCAGCAGCCCCGGACAGGGAGGTGAAAAACTGTTTTTT
J gene: TRBJ2-7; V gene: TRBV7-8; D gene: .; clone size: .; CDR3 protein: CASSLVPSSVLYEQYF; CDR3 DNA: TGTGCCAGCAGCTTAGTTCCCTCTTCGGTCCTCTACGAGCAGTACTTC
J gene: TRBJ1-1; V gene: TRBV14; D gene: .; clone size: .; CDR3 protein: CASSPGGNPEAFF; CDR3 DNA: TGTGCCAGCAGCCCCGGGGGTAACCCTGAAGCTTTCTTT
J gene: TRBJ1-2; V gene: TRBV7-2; D gene: .; clone size: .; CDR3 protein: CASTPTRGTNYGYTF; CDR3 DNA: TGTGCCAGCACCCCCACGAGAGGGACTAACTATGGCTACACCTTC
J gene: TRBJ2-7; V gene: TRBV7-8; D gene: .; clone size: .; CDR3 protein: CASSLVTGIWDEQYF; CDR3 DNA: TGTGCCAGCAGCTTGGTGACGGGGATTTGGGACGAGCAGTACTTC
J gene: TRBJ2-1; V gene: TRBV19; D gene: .; clone size: .; CDR3 protein: CASSIVYGGPDEQFF; CDR3 DNA: TGTGCCAGTAGTATAGTATACGGGGGGCCGGATGAGCAGTTCTTC
J gene: TRBJ1-5; V gene: TRBV30; D gene: TRBD1; clone size: .; CDR3 protein: CAWSVSGTGHNQPQHF; CDR3 DNA: TGTGCCTGGAGTGTTTCGGGGACAGGGCACAATCAGCCCCAGCATTTT
J gene: TRBJ2-7; V gene: TRBV6-1; D gene: TRBD1; clone size: few; CDR3 protein: CASSSGTGGEQYF; CDR3 DNA: TGTGCCAGCAGCTCCGGGACAGGGGGCGAGCAGTACTTC
J gene: TRBJ2-7; V gene: TRBV4-1; D gene: .; clone size: .; CDR3 protein: CASSQALAGSYEQYF; CDR3 DNA: TGCGCCAGCAGCCAAGCGCTCGCAGGGTCCTACGAGCAGTACTTC
J gene: TRBJ2-7; V gene: TRBV5-6; D gene: .; clone size: .; CDR3 protein: CASSLAAYEQYF; CDR3 DNA: TGTGCCAGCAGCTTGGCCGCGTACGAGCAGTACTTC
J gene: TRBJ2-3; V gene: TRBV7-3; D gene: .; clone size: .; CDR3 protein: CASSPGTHNTDTQYF; CDR3 DNA: TGTGCCAGCAGCCCCGGGACTCACAACACAGATACGCAGTATTTT
J gene: TRBJ2-1; V gene: TRBV7-9; D gene: TRBD2; clone size: .; CDR3 protein: CASSPRASGGNNEQFF; CDR3 DNA: TGTGCCAGCAGCCCACGCGCCAGCGGGGGTAACAATGAGCAGTTCTTC
J gene: TRBJ2-7; V gene: TRBV6-5; D gene: TRBD1; clone size: .; CDR3 protein: CASRLDRGQLYEQYF; CDR3 DNA: TGTGCCAGCAGGCTCGACAGGGGGCAGTTATACGAGCAGTACTTC
J gene: TRBJ2-1; V gene: TRBV7-6; D gene: .; clone size: few; CDR3 protein: CASSRSGTYNEQFF; CDR3 DNA: TGTGCCAGCAGCAGAAGCGGTACCTACAATGAGCAGTTCTTC
J gene: TRBJ2-1; V gene: TRBV5-5; D gene: TRBD1; clone size: once; CDR3 protein: CASSLGTGINNEQFF; CDR3 DNA: TGTGCCAGCAGCTTGGGGACAGGGATTAACAATGAGCAGTTCTTC
J gene: TRBJ2-7; V gene: TRBV6-1; D gene: TRBD2; clone size: .; CDR3 protein: CASKRGLGSYEQYF; CDR3 DNA: TGTGCCAGCAAGCGGGGCTTGGGAAGCTACGAGCAGTACTTC
J gene: TRBJ2-3; V gene: TRBV28; D gene: TRBD2; clone size: .; CDR3 protein: CASSLGGGDRHTQYF; CDR3 DNA: TGTGCCAGCAGTTTAGGCGGGGGGGACCGACATACGCAGTATTTT
J gene: TRBJ1-2; V gene: TRBV28; D gene: .; clone size: .; CDR3 protein: CASSFSGTPVVYGYTF; CDR3 DNA: TGTGCCAGCAGTTTTTCCGGGACACCCGTTGTCTATGGCTACACCTTC
J gene: TRBJ2-1; V gene: TRBV19; D gene: TRBD2; clone size: once; CDR3 protein: CASSIFPSGGLNEQFF; CDR3 DNA: TGTGCCAGTAGTATTTTCCCTAGCGGGGGTCTCAATGAGCAGTTCTTC
J gene: TRBJ1-5; V gene: TRBV6-1; D gene: TRBD1; clone size: .; CDR3 protein: CATWTGGNQPQHF; CDR3 DNA: TGTGCCACCTGGACAGGTGGCAATCAGCCCCAGCATTTT
J gene: TRBJ1-6; V gene: TRBV4-3; D gene: .; clone size: .; CDR3 protein: CASSQTTFAEGSPLHF; CDR3 DNA: TGCGCCAGCAGCCAGACGACCTTTGCTGAGGGCTCACCTCTCCACTTT
J gene: TRBJ1-5; V gene: TRBV7-2; D gene: .; clone size: .; CDR3 protein: CASSPGVLQPQHF; CDR3 DNA: TGTGCCAGCAGCCCGGGGGTCCTTCAGCCCCAGCATTTT
J gene: TRBJ1-2; V gene: TRBV6-5; D gene: .; clone size: .; CDR3 protein: CASSYQGGSDGYTF; CDR3 DNA: TGTGCCAGCAGTTATCAAGGAGGGTCAGATGGCTACACCTTC
J gene: TRBJ2-1; V gene: TRBV9; D gene: .; clone size: .; CDR3 protein: CASSVAGNEQFF; CDR3 DNA: TGTGCCAGCAGCGTAGCCGGCAATGAGCAGTTCTTC